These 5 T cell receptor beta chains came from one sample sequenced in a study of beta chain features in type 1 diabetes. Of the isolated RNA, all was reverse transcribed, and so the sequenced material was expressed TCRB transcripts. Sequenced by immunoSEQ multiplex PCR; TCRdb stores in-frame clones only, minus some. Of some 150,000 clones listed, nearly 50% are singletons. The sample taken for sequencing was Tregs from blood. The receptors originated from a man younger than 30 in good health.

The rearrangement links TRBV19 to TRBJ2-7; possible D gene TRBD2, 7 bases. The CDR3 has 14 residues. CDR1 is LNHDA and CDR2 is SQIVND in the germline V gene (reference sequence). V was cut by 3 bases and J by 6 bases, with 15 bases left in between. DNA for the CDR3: TGTGCCAGTAGTATTGGGGGGGGCGCGTTCGAGCAGTACTTC. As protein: CASSIGGGAFEQYF.

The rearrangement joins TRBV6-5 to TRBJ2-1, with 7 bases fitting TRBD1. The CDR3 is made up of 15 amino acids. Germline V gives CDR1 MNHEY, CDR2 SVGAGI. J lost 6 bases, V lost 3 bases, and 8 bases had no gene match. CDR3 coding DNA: TGTGCCAGCAGTTATACCAGGGGGATTGGCAATGAGCAGTTCTTC. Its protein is CASSYTRGIGNEQFF.

The CDR3 region has the DNA TGTGCCAGCAGCCGAGCGGGTCGTAGCACAGATACGCAGTATTTT. Protein product: CASSRAGRSTDTQYF. V usage is TRBV25-1 and J usage is TRBJ2-3, with D possibly being TRBD2 (6 bases). CDR3 length: 15 amino acids. Trimming left V 6 bases short and J 0 bases short, with 13 bases between. CDR1 is MGHDK and CDR2 is SYGVNS in the germline V gene.

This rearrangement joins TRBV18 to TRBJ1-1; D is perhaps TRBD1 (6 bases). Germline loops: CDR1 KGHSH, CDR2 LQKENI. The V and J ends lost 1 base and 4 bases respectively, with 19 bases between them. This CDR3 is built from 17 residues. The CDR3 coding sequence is TGTGCCAGCTCACCACTACGTGTTCAACAGGGCGGCACTGAAGCTTTCTTT. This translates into CASSPLRVQQGGTEAFF.

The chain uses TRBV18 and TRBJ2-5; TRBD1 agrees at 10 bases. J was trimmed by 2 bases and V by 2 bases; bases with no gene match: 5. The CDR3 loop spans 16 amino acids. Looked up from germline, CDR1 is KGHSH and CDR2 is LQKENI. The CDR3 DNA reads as TGTGCCAGCTCACCAAACGGACAGGGGGGTCAAGAGACCCAGTACTTC. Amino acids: CASSPNGQGGQETQYF.